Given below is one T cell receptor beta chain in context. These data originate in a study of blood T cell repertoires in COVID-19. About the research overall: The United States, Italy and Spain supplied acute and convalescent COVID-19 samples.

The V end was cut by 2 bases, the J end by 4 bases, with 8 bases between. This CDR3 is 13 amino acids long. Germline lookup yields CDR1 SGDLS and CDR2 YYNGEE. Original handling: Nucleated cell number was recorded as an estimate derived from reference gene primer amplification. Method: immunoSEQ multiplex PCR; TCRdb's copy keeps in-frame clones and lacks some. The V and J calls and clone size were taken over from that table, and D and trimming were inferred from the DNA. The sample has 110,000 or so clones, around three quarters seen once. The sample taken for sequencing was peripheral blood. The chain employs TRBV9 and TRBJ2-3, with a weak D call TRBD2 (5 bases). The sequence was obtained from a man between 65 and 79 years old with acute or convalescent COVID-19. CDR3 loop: CASSVGSPDTQYF. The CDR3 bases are TGTGCCAGCAGCGTGGGGAGCCCAGATACGCAGTATTTT.